This T cell receptor (beta chain) was sequenced in a study of blood T cell repertoires in COVID-19 (TCRdb year 2020). About the full investigation: The collaborator samples originated in the United States, Italy and Spain and spanned the acute and convalescent phases of COVID-19. Nearly every sample came with metadata listing a de-identified subject ID, COVID-19 status, age in years and sex. The dataset comprised deeply sampled blood TCRbeta repertoires from subjects exposed to, actively infected with, or recovered from COVID-19. The samples were drawn from two sources: the first 160 participants of the ongoing ImmuneRACE study, and over 1,000 subjects contributed by 6 global collaborators. HLA class I and class II types, where available, came from metadata supplied by the sample provider rather than from assay-based typing. The repertoires were made available in a free public database intended to serve as a resource for research on the immune response to SARS-CoV-2. The material from the prospective study consisted of cDNA or gDNA derived from T cells, B-cell-depleted T cells, or PBMCs.

Each collaborating institution followed its own protocols to collect whole blood in K2EDTA tubes. Collaborator samples were shipped for TCRbeta analysis as frozen whole blood, isolated PBMCs, or DNA extracted from either sample type. The paper's findings and limits, for the study overall: The quantity of clinical and demographic metadata differed by source and by participant and was supplied without curation.

TCRbeta CDR3 regions were amplified from genomic DNA using the immunoSEQ Assay, a bias-controlled multiplex PCR. The original methods were these. The number of nucleated cells in each sample was estimated by amplification of reference gene primers within the assay. To quantify the absolute abundance of each unique TCRbeta CDR3 rearrangement, sequence reads were collapsed and filtered. For each sample, productive Simpson clonality was calculated as the square root of Simpson's diversity index over productive rearrangements. This immuneACCESS table, as held by TCRdb, lists in-frame sequences with V and J called but not all clones. Of the missing ones, under half trace to an unresolved V gene in checked studies; the others have no known cause. That table supplies the V and J calls and clone size; D and trimming were determined from the DNA. Recorded for this sample are more than 200,000 clones; more than 70% of them occurred a single time. The leading ten clones occupy roughly 8.7% of the sample.

Notes on this clone: Its cognate antigen has yet to be identified. Qualities for individual bases were not recorded, and no much larger clone is one base off.

Reading from cysteine to phenylalanine, the CDR3 counts 15 amino acids. Only the CDR3 part of the read is kept: 45 bases, read in frame from the first base. For CDR1 and CDR2, the germline V gene (reference sequence) lists SEHNR and FQNEAQ. For this chain, trimming is 2 bases at the V end and 9 bases at the J end, and the number of junction bases without a gene match is 11. The material sequenced was peripheral blood. The receptor's source is a man in his forties or fifties with active or convalescent COVID-19. Here the chain combines TRBV7-9 and TRBJ2-3; 7 nucleotides in the junction match TRBD1. The CDR3 loop reads CASSLYLATGETQYF. The sequenced DNA is TGTGCCAGCAGCTTATACCTTGCCACAGGGGAGACGCAGTATTTT.